These T cell receptor beta chains were read from a single sample in a study of blood T cell repertoires in COVID-19. Libraries were prepared by immunoSEQ multiplex PCR; TCRdb keeps only in-frame clonotypes and omits some of them. The data contain a few hundred thousand clones, roughly 84% of them singletons. The specimen was PBMCs or T cells enriched from blood (not recorded which). Receptor source: a woman in her thirties or forties who had recovered from COVID-19. The CDR3 runs from the conserved cysteine through the conserved F or W. Fields, in order: CDR3 length, J gene, V gene, CDR3 protein.

CDR3 length: 13
J gene: TRBJ2-1
V gene: TRBV3-1/TRBV3-2
CDR3 protein: CASSQVAGGEQFF

CDR3 length: 14
J gene: TRBJ2-3
V gene: TRBV25-1
CDR3 protein: CASSEGQGPDTQYF

CDR3 length: 14
J gene: TRBJ2-3
V gene: TRBV19
CDR3 protein: CASSREREADTQYF

CDR3 length: 13
J gene: TRBJ1-1
V gene: TRBV28
CDR3 protein: CASIRQGGTEAFF

CDR3 length: 15
J gene: TRBJ2-6
V gene: TRBV7-2
CDR3 protein: CASSLDRGGANVLTF

CDR3 length: 17
J gene: TRBJ1-1
V gene: TRBV28
CDR3 protein: CASSFSYGRVMNTEAFF

CDR3 length: 15
J gene: TRBJ1-5
V gene: TRBV9
CDR3 protein: CASSVASGLNQPQHF

CDR3 length: 17
J gene: TRBJ2-1
V gene: TRBV3-1/TRBV3-2
CDR3 protein: CASSWGGGTSSYNEQFF

CDR3 length: 11
J gene: TRBJ2-5
V gene: TRBV20-1
CDR3 protein: CSAPKSGTQYF

CDR3 length: 14
J gene: TRBJ2-5
V gene: TRBV2
CDR3 protein: CASTGTGSGETQYF

CDR3 length: 12
J gene: TRBJ1-5
V gene: TRBV12-3/TRBV12-4
CDR3 protein: CASHAGNQPQHF

CDR3 length: 16
J gene: TRBJ2-7
V gene: TRBV4-1
CDR3 protein: CASSQGVAGVVYEQYF

CDR3 length: 14
J gene: TRBJ2-3
V gene: TRBV14
CDR3 protein: CASSQHRGPDTQYF

CDR3 length: 16
J gene: TRBJ2-3
V gene: TRBV28
CDR3 protein: CASSPGSASGTDTQYF

CDR3 length: 14
J gene: TRBJ1-5
V gene: TRBV2
CDR3 protein: CASSVQGPNQPQHF

CDR3 length: 14
J gene: TRBJ1-1
V gene: TRBV21-1
CDR3 protein: CASKWTGENTEAFF

CDR3 length: 19
J gene: TRBJ1-6
V gene: TRBV27
CDR3 protein: CASSLYRDRGTGIWSPLHF

CDR3 length: 14
J gene: TRBJ1-1
V gene: TRBV3-1/TRBV3-2
CDR3 protein: CASSRGQGGTEAFF

CDR3 length: 14
J gene: TRBJ2-2
V gene: TRBV7-2
CDR3 protein: CASSLVVGPGELFF

CDR3 length: 14
J gene: TRBJ2-3
V gene: TRBV6-4
CDR3 protein: CACEPDRVSDTQYF

CDR3 length: 20
J gene: TRBJ2-2
V gene: TRBV13
CDR3 protein: CASSLSLTGTGATNTGELFF

CDR3 length: 13
J gene: TRBJ1-1
V gene: TRBV29-1
CDR3 protein: CSADDRDTTEAFF

CDR3 length: 12
J gene: TRBJ2-7
V gene: TRBV3-1/TRBV3-2
CDR3 protein: CASSAPSYEQYF

CDR3 length: 14
J gene: TRBJ2-7
V gene: TRBV5-1
CDR3 protein: CASSFGTDAYEQYF

CDR3 length: 14
J gene: TRBJ1-1
V gene: TRBV19
CDR3 protein: CASSIPGISTEAFF

CDR3 length: 15
J gene: TRBJ1-6
V gene: TRBV18
CDR3 protein: CASSPVRDYNSPLHF

CDR3 length: 13
J gene: TRBJ1-5
V gene: TRBV7-9
CDR3 protein: CASSFGLNQPQHF

CDR3 length: 15
J gene: TRBJ1-1
V gene: TRBV24-1
CDR3 protein: CATSDSGGPNTEAFF

CDR3 length: 14
J gene: TRBJ1-2
V gene: TRBV5-4
CDR3 protein: CASSSGLTAYGYTF

CDR3 length: 12
J gene: TRBJ2-3
V gene: TRBV7-2
CDR3 protein: CASSRDTDTQYF

CDR3 length: 16
J gene: TRBJ2-1
V gene: TRBV6-5
CDR3 protein: CASSYSNFGGPREQFF

CDR3 length: 15
J gene: TRBJ2-2
V gene: TRBV24-1
CDR3 protein: CATSGVAGATGELFF

CDR3 length: 15
J gene: TRBJ1-3
V gene: TRBV6-5
CDR3 protein: CASRETGGPGNTIYF